These 10 T cell receptor beta chains were all obtained from the same sample, sequenced in a study of T-cell memory formation after mild COVID-19 (dated by TCRdb to the early 2020s). The receptor library was made with 5' RACE. Sequencer: Illumina NovaSeq 6000. The raw public data were reprocessed by TCRdb itself: fastp quality trimming at Q25, MiXCR clonotype calling, in-frame beta chains only. Each entry is one CDR3 protein sequence, shown with its most common DNA and genes. This sample gives over 250,000 distinct CDR3 sequences in total; less than 20% of them show up just once. Around 23% of the sample is in the top ten clones. The sample taken for sequencing was PBMCs or a T cell subset sorted from them (not recorded which). The receptors originated from a man between 18 and 35 years old who had mild COVID-19 (a few samples of this study predate the infection). The sample titles of this study are shuffled in the database, so cell type and time point are left out; the donor was told from shared clones.

This clonotype has more than one count but fewer than ten. The gene calls are TRBV7-2 and TRBJ1-5, with TRBD1 matching over 9 bases. After removal of 8 bases from V and 7 bases from J, the junction contained 12 bases not matched to a gene. This CDR3 has 15 residues. Germline CDR1 SGHTA, CDR2 FQGNSA. This CDR3 reads CASLRRDRVNQPQHF. DNA for the CDR3: TGTGCCAGCCTACGACGGGACAGGGTTAACCAGCCCCAGCATTTT.

The sample holds a few counts of this clonotype. The genes are TRBV7-2 and TRBJ2-5, with TRBD2 matching 8 bases. The CDR3 is 14 residues long. V lost 7 bases and J lost 8; bases outside the gene matches: 12. The germline CDR1 and CDR2 sequences are SGHTA and FQGNSA. CDR3 loop: CASTIGGGRVTQYF. The CDR3 region has the DNA TGTGCCAGCACCATTGGCGGGGGGCGGGTTACCCAGTACTTC.

This clonotype occurred a few times. The chain carries TRBV7-2 and TRBJ2-3; tentative D call: TRBD1 (7 bases). V shed 3 bases and J shed 2 bases, with 15 bases lying between them. The CDR3 is made up of 16 amino acids. Looked up from germline, CDR1 is SGHTA and CDR2 is FQGNSA. CDR3 nucleotide sequence: TGTGCCAGCAGCTTCGTCCAGGGGGGAGTCACAGATACGCAGTATTTT. It encodes CASSFVQGGVTDTQYF.

This clonotype came up a few times. This chain joins TRBV6-6 and TRBJ1-5; D gene uncertain. Germline loops: CDR1 MNHNY, CDR2 SVGAGI (reference sequence). The CDR3 is made up of 12 amino acids. Trimming shortened V by 5 bases and J by 11 bases, and 13 bases separated the two germline ends. The CDR3 reads CASSPLGLAQHF. DNA of the CDR3: TGTGCCAGCAGTCCGTTAGGACTAGCCCAGCATTTT.

V is TRBV12-3 or TRBV12-4 and J is TRBJ1-1; D remains ambiguous. This CDR3 spans 13 amino acids. The V and J ends lost 7 bases and 5 bases respectively, with 14 bases between them. The DNA for the CDR3 is TGTGCCAGCAAATTAAACCTGGGAACTGAAGCTTTCTTT. Translated, it gives CASKLNLGTEAFF.

V gene TRBV7-3 combines with J gene TRBJ2-1, with TRBD2 matching 9 bases. CDR1 and CDR2 (germline): SGHTA, FQGTGA. V lost 1 base to trimming and J lost 10 bases; unmatched junction nucleotides: 2. This CDR3 is built from 13 residues. CDR3 residues: CASSLSLAGEQFF. The CDR3 nucleotides read TGTGCCAGCAGCTTAAGTCTAGCGGGGGAGCAGTTCTTC.

This chain connects TRBV12-3 or TRBV12-4 to TRBJ2-2; D may be TRBD1 (6 bases). The V gene lost 6 bases and the J gene lost 2 bases, with 10 bases spanning the gap. CDR3 size: 14 residues. In DNA, the CDR3 is TGTGCCAGCAGAACAGGGCGAAACACCGGGGAGCTGTTTTTT. Translated, it gives CASRTGRNTGELFF.

This chain links TRBV6-2 or TRBV6-3 with TRBJ2-3; TRBD2 aligns across 9 bases. Germline CDR1 MNHEY, CDR2 SVGEGT. The V and J ends lost 6 bases and 9 bases, in that order; junction bases with no gene match: 4. This CDR3 has 12 amino acids. The CDR3 DNA sequence: TGTGCCAGCAGGCGGGGGGGCGGCACGCAGTATTTT. Encoded protein: CASRRGGGTQYF.

V gene TRBV5-1 combines with J gene TRBJ1-1, with TRBD1 identical over 7 bases. Trimming removed 5 bases from V and 5 bases from J; junction bases left unmatched: 6. Germline V gene sequence: CDR1 SGHRS, CDR2 YFSETQ. CDR3 length equals 13 residues. The CDR3 DNA is TGCGCCAGCAGGCCAGGGGGACGGACTGAAGCTTTCTTT. It is translated as CASRPGGRTEAFF.

The chain carries TRBV29-1 and TRBJ2-3; TRBD2 aligns across 12 bases. Germline loops: CDR1 SQVTM, CDR2 ANQGSEA. Losses at the gene ends were 7 bases for V and 2 bases for J; bases not matched to a gene: 1. This CDR3 comprises 13 residues. The CDR3 protein is CSASGGDTDTQYF. In DNA, the CDR3 is TGCAGCGCTAGCGGGGGGGACACAGATACGCAGTATTTT.